The 17 T cell receptor beta chains given below trace back to one sample, sequenced in a study of shared clonotypes between healthy human individuals. Here immunoSEQ multiplex PCR was the method, and the copy in TCRdb shows in-frame clones only, minus some. This table has around 480,000 clones, over 60% appearing once. Sequencing was performed on PBMCs. These TCRs come from a woman between 40 and 50 years old in good health. Some clones in this sample may be carry-over from other donors' samples.

V gene TRBV5-5 combines with J gene TRBJ2-1; no firm D call. The germline CDR1 and CDR2 sequences are SGHKS and YYEKEE (reference sequence). Trimming removed 0 bases at V and 0 bases at J, with 10 bases between. This CDR3 spans 16 amino acids. CDR3 sequence: CASSLDGLSSYNEQFF. Written as DNA, the CDR3 is TGTGCCAGCAGCTTGGATGGGCTAAGCTCCTACAATGAGCAGTTCTTC.

V is TRBV2 and J is TRBJ2-3; D remains ambiguous. The CDR3 covers 14 residues. Trimming pared 6 bases from V and 4 bases from J, leaving 14 bases between. The V gene's germline CDR1 is SNHLY and CDR2 FYNNEI. The CDR3 loop reads CASRARVPADTQYF. Written as DNA, the CDR3 is TGTGCCAGCAGGGCTAGGGTGCCAGCAGATACGCAGTATTTT.

This clone turned up a few times. The chain combines TRBV6-6 with TRBJ2-7; D unresolved. Germline loops: CDR1 MNHNY, CDR2 SVGAGI (reference sequence). CDR3 length equals 12 residues. Trimming shortened V by 2 bases and J by 6 bases, and 8 bases separated the two germline ends. In DNA form, the CDR3 reads TGTGCCAGCAGTTACCCTGATGGCGAGCAGTACTTC. Its protein product is CASSYPDGEQYF.

This clone was recorded many times. The chain couples TRBV5-1 to TRBJ2-7; TRBD2 aligns across 9 bases. Trimming cost V 4 bases and J 5 bases; bases outside gene matches: 10. CDR3 length equals 15 residues. Germline CDR1 reads SGHRS; CDR2 reads YFSETQ. This chain's CDR3 is CASSALAGAGHEQYF. The DNA for the CDR3 is TGCGCCAGCAGCGCCTTAGCGGGAGCTGGGCACGAGCAGTACTTC.

The chain joins TRBV19 to TRBJ2-6; no reliable D call. The V end lost 5 bases, the J end lost 1 base, and 6 bases lay between the germline ends. Looked up from germline, CDR1 is LNHDA and CDR2 is SQIVND (reference sequence). The CDR3 length is 14 residues. This CDR3 is CASSLRSGANVLTF. In DNA form, the CDR3 reads TGTGCCAGTAGTCTACGGTCTGGGGCCAACGTCCTGACTTTC.

J is TRBJ1-6 and V is TRBV7-3, with 7 bases aligning to TRBD1. Trimming cost V 1 base and J 8 bases; bases outside gene matches: 5. The CDR3 consists of 15 residues. Germline values: CDR1 SGHTA, CDR2 FQGTGA. CDR3 residues: CASSLNLGTDSPLHF. The CDR3 nucleotides are TGTGCCAGCAGCTTAAATCTCGGGACAGATTCACCCCTCCACTTT.

V usage is TRBV27 and J usage is TRBJ2-2; possible D gene TRBD1, 5 bases. This CDR3 has 14 residues. V lost 5 bases to trimming and J lost 1 base, with 8 bases between them. Germline-derived CDR1 and CDR2 are MNHEY and SMNVEV (reference sequence). CDR3 region: CASSIGQNTGELFF. Written as DNA, the CDR3 is TGTGCCAGCAGTATCGGACAGAACACCGGGGAGCTGTTTTTT.

This sequence joins TRBV18 and TRBJ2-1, with D possibly TRBD2 on 5 matching bases. Germline CDR1 is KGHSH and CDR2 is LQKENI. The CDR3 runs to 11 residues. V lost 5 bases, J lost 10 bases, and 9 bases lay in between. Here the CDR3 reads CASSLGGEQFF. The DNA for the CDR3 is TGTGCCAGCTCATTAGGCGGGGAGCAGTTCTTC.

A remark on this clone: An end of the junction does not agree with germline; a read error may underlie this. V is TRBV7-7 and J is TRBJ2-2; D is unclear. The CDR3 runs to 14 residues. Germline-derived CDR1 and CDR2 are SSHAT and FNYEAQ (reference sequence). CDR3 nucleotides: TGTGCTAGCAGCTTAGATCTCTCCACCGGGGAGCTGTTTTTT. Translated: CASSLDLSTGELFF.

The CDR3 DNA reads TGCGCCAGCCTCCCCGGGACAGGGGGGAACTATGGCTACACCTTC. Translation: CASLPGTGGNYGYTF. The rearrangement links TRBV5-1 to TRBJ1-2; the match to TRBD1 covers 11 bases. V lost 7 bases, J lost 2 bases, and 7 bases stayed unmatched. CDR1 is SGHRS and CDR2 is YFSETQ in the germline V gene. CDR3 length equals 15 residues.

This rearrangement joins TRBV7-2 to TRBJ1-3; D remains unclear. CDR1 is SGHTA and CDR2 is FQGNSA in the germline V gene. The CDR3 spans 16 residues. V lost 1 base, J lost 2 bases, and 12 bases lay in between. CDR3 amino acids: CASSLGTPPTGNTIYF. The DNA for the CDR3 is TGTGCCAGCAGCTTAGGGACCCCCCCTACTGGAAACACCATATATTTT.

V gene TRBV18 combines with J gene TRBJ1-5, with no clear D. Germline lookup yields CDR1 KGHSH and CDR2 LQKENI. The CDR3 runs 16 residues. V lost 3 bases to trimming and J lost 0 bases, with 12 bases between them. This chain's CDR3 is CASSPSVPASNQPQHF. For the CDR3, the DNA is TGTGCCAGCTCACCCTCCGTGCCAGCTAGCAATCAGCCCCAGCATTTT.

The J gene is TRBJ2-7, the V gene TRBV9; perhaps TRBD1 as D (5 bases). V lost 4 bases, J lost 7 bases, and 24 bases lay in between. CDR1 and CDR2 (germline): SGDLS, YYNGEE. This CDR3 is 16 amino acids long. The CDR3 loop reads CASSPQGSSLSREQYF. For the CDR3, the DNA is TGTGCCAGCAGCCCCCAGGGCTCTTCCCTTTCTCGAGAGCAGTACTTC. Supplemented by reference TRBV9 and TRBJ2-7, the full variable domain reads DSGVTQTPKHLITATGQRVTLRCSPRSGDLSVYWYQQSLDQGLQFLIQYYNGEERAKGNILERFSAQQFPDLHSELNLSSLELGDSALYFCASSPQGSSLSREQYFGPGTRLTVT.

With regard to this clone: A far larger clone is one base from this, pointing to a likely read error. The chain is built from TRBV10-3 and TRBJ1-2; possible D gene TRBD1, 6 bases. The length of the CDR3 is 13 residues. Germline V gives CDR1 ENHRY, CDR2 SYGVKD. Here the CDR3 DNA reads TGTGCCATCAGTTCGGACAGAAACTATGGCTACGCCTTC. Amino acids: CAISSDRNYGYAF.

V usage is TRBV5-1 and J usage is TRBJ2-3; 10 bases map to TRBD1. The CDR3 extends over 17 amino acids. Germline V gene data show CDR1 as SGHRS and CDR2 as YFSETQ. With V trimmed by 3 bases and J by 2 bases, 9 bases remained unmatched. The CDR3 sequence is CASSSLGTGVNTDTQYF. The DNA for the CDR3 is TGCGCCAGCAGCTCACTCGGGACAGGGGTGAACACAGATACGCAGTATTTT.

The rearrangement links TRBV2 to TRBJ1-4; D might be TRBD1 (5 bases). Germline V gene data show CDR1 as SNHLY and CDR2 as FYNNEI. This CDR3 contains 14 residues. Deletions cut 7 bases from V and 6 bases from J, with 15 bases between. Here the CDR3 DNA reads TGTGCCAGCAAAGCAGGGACCGGGGATGAAAAACTGTTTTTT. The encoded protein is CASKAGTGDEKLFF.

This clone was counted between two and nine times. The chain has TRBV10-1 and TRBJ2-2; D is uncertain. Germline CDR1 and CDR2: WNHNN and SYGVQD (reference sequence). The CDR3 sequence is 14 residues long. V lost 0 bases to trimming and J lost 5 bases, with 7 bases between them. The CDR3 protein is CASSESATTGELFF. The CDR3, as DNA: TGCGCCAGCAGTGAGTCTGCTACGACCGGGGAGCTGTTTTTT.